What follows is one TCR beta chain and its context. This specimen belongs to a study of shared clonotypes between healthy human individuals. TCRdb's copy holds only in-frame clones and misses some; the assay was immunoSEQ multiplex PCR. This sample yields about 710,000 clones, of which about 80% are seen a single time; roughly 1.9% belongs to the top ten. The CDR3 covers 15 residues. The germline gives CDR1 SGHTS, CDR2 YDEGEE. Trimming shortened V by 4 bases and J by 11 bases, and 22 bases separated the two germline ends. Specimen: memory CD4+ T cells sorted from blood. Regarding subset: CD45RA-negative fraction. The chain uses TRBV5-8 and TRBJ1-5, with unresolved D. The clonotype originates from a woman aged 25-40 years in good health. Here the CDR3 DNA reads TGTGCCAGCAGCCTGACTCTGGACGCCACCAAAGCCCAGCATTTT. It is translated as CASSLTLDATKAQHF.